The rows below give T cell receptor beta chains drawn from one sample of a study of shared clonotypes between healthy human individuals. Some clones are missing from TCRdb's copy, which holds only in-frame ones; the method was immunoSEQ multiplex PCR. The sample includes around 1.6 million clones, 95% to 99% seen only once; the top ten take roughly 0.45%. Sample: naive CD4+ T cells sorted from blood. Receptors originate from a man in his thirties or forties in good health. Each CDR3 is given with its conserved first and last residue. A D gene is named only where the DNA matches it firmly. The size entry is marked missing in some rows and otherwise reads once, few, many or a size class.

j_call d_call v_call clone_size cdr3_nt cdr3_aa
TRBJ2-1 NA TRBV5-1 NA TGCGCCAGCAGCTTGGAACCGGGTGGATACGATGAGCAGTTCTTC CASSLEPGGYDEQFF
TRBJ2-3 NA TRBV6-1 NA TGTGCCAGCAGCCCCCGTCGGGTTAGCACAGATACGCAGTATTTT CASSPRRVSTDTQYF
TRBJ1-5 NA TRBV6-6 NA TGTGCCAGCAGCCTTCACATGGACAGTAGCAATCAGCCCCAGCATTTT CASSLHMDSSNQPQHF
TRBJ2-1 TRBD1 TRBV7-9 NA TGTGCCAGCAGCCCCGGACAGGCCAATGAGCAGTTCTTC CASSPGQANEQFF
TRBJ2-7 NA TRBV28 once TGTGCCAGCATCTTGGACGGGAGCTCCTACGAGCAGTACTTC CASILDGSSYEQYF
TRBJ2-7 TRBD2 TRBV5-6 NA TGTGCCAGCAGCTTCATAGCGGGAGATAGGAGCTCCTACGAGCAGTACTTC CASSFIAGDRSSYEQYF
TRBJ2-7 NA TRBV2 NA TGTGCCAGCAGAAACCAAGGGCTCGAGCAGTACTTC CASRNQGLEQYF
TRBJ2-5 NA TRBV18 NA TGTGCCAGCTCACGGTATGAGGGGCCAGAGACCCAGTACTTC CASSRYEGPETQYF
TRBJ2-5 NA TRBV11-2 NA TGTGCCAGCAGCCCAGGACAAGCGCAAGGGATGAGAGAGACCCAGTACTTC CASSPGQAQGMRETQYF
TRBJ2-5 TRBD2 TRBV5-1 NA TGCGCCAGCAGCCTGAGCGGGGGCCAAGAGACCCAGTACTTC CASSLSGGQETQYF
TRBJ1-1 NA TRBV28 NA TGTGCCAGCAGTTTAGTGGGGTTGGACACTGAAGCTTTCTTT CASSLVGLDTEAFF
TRBJ2-1 NA TRBV10-3 NA TGTGCCACTAGACGTGGGGACAATGAGCAGTTCTTC CATRRGDNEQFF
TRBJ2-5 TRBD2 TRBV18 NA TGTGCCAGCTTAACCGGGACTAGCGGCCAAGAGACCCAGTACTTC CASLTGTSGQETQYF
TRBJ2-7 NA TRBV5-5 NA TGTGCCAGCACCACCCCCCTAACAGGGAAGTATTACGAGCAGTACTTC CASTTPLTGKYYEQYF
TRBJ2-7 TRBD1 TRBV7-9 NA TGTGCCAGCAGCCGAGGACAGGGGAGGATTAACGAGCAGTACTTC CASSRGQGRINEQYF
TRBJ1-1 NA TRBV4-3 NA TGCGCCAGCAGCCGGAAACAGGGTATCGACACTGAAGCTTTCTTT CASSRKQGIDTEAFF
TRBJ1-1 NA TRBV14 NA TGTGCCAGCAGCCCGAGTATGAACACTGAAGCTTTCTTT CASSPSMNTEAFF
TRBJ2-7 NA TRBV6-5 NA TGTGCCAGCAGTTACGCGGCAGGAACCTACGAGCAGTACTTC CASSYAAGTYEQYF
TRBJ2-7 NA TRBV5-1 NA TGCGCCAGCAGCTTGGCGACTAGTCACCAGTTCGACGAGCAGTACTTC CASSLATSHQFDEQYF
TRBJ2-1 TRBD2 TRBV28 NA TGTGCCAGCAGGTCGACTAGCCATGAGCAGTTCTTC CASRSTSHEQFF
TRBJ2-3 NA TRBV19 once TGTGCCAGTAGTATAGGAGGAGCGGGTACCGGCACAGATACGCAGTATTTT CASSIGGAGTGTDTQYF
TRBJ2-3 TRBD2 TRBV13 NA TGTGCCAGCAGCTTAGGCCGTAGGAGGCTAGCGGGAGTGTACCATACGCAGTATTTT CASSLGRRRLAGVYHTQYF
TRBJ2-5 NA TRBV5-4 NA TGTGCCAGCAGCTTACGGAGTGATGGGTCCAGAGAGACCCAGTACTTC CASSLRSDGSRETQYF
TRBJ1-1 NA TRBV28 NA TGTGCCAGCAGTTTATTACACACTGAAGCTTTCTTT CASSLLHTEAFF
TRBJ2-3 NA TRBV19 NA TGTGCCAGTAGTCTAGAGCGGGCTACGCAGTATTTT CASSLERATQYF
TRBJ2-7 NA TRBV30 NA TGTGCCTGGAGTGTACAAGGCCATGGGAACTACGAGCAGTACTTC CAWSVQGHGNYEQYF
TRBJ2-1 NA TRBV7-9 NA TGTGCCAGCAGCTTAGACACCATTTACAATGAGCAGTTCTTC CASSLDTIYNEQFF
TRBJ1-2 TRBD1 TRBV5-4 NA TGTGCCAGCAGCATACGAGGGACAGCTAACTATGGCTACACCTTC CASSIRGTANYGYTF
TRBJ2-1 TRBD2 TRBV11-2 NA TGTGCCAGCAGTCCGGGACTAGCGGGTCGCTACAATGAGCAGTTCTTC CASSPGLAGRYNEQFF